Reported below is one T cell receptor beta chain. Tregs were sorted as CD4+CD25+CD127-/low cells. TCRdb reprocessed the 5' RACE reads with MiXCR, giving one entry per CDR3 protein. The sample lists some 11,000 distinct CDR3 sequences, 15% to 20% seen once, with roughly 3.8% in the top ten. The ends lost 5 bases at V and 4 bases at J; junction bases unmatched: 11. This CDR3 is built from 16 residues. The germline CDR1 and CDR2 sequences are DFQATT and SNEGSKA (reference sequence). Sequenced input: Tregs sorted from a lymph node. This rearrangement joins TRBV20-1 to TRBJ2-2, with 9 bases lining up with TRBD2. This TCR came from a female donor with breast cancer. The CDR3 nucleotides are TGCAGTGCTCCAGGCGGGGGGGAGGGAGGCACCGGGGAGCTGTTTTTT. This codes for CSAPGGGEGGTGELFF.